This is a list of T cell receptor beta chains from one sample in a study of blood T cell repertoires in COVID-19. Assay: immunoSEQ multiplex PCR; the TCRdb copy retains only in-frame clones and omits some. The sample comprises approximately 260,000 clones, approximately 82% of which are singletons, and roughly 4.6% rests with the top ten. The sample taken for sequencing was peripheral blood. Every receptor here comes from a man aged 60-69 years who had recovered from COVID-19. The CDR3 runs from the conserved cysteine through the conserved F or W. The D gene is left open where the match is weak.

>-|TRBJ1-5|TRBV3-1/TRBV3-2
CASSQDSYQPQHF
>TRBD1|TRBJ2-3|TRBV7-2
CASSVGTGGTDTQYF
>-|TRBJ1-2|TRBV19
CASSSPRGYTF
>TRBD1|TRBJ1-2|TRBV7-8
CASSLAMDRGLDYGYTF
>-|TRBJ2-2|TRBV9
CASSLGGSNTGELFF
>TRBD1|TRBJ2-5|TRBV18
CASSRQGAQETQYF
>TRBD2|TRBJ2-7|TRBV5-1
CASSSGTSGGSYEQYF
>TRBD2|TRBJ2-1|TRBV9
CASSVERTSNNEQFF
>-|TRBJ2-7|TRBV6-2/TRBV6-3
CASSYAPVANYEQYF
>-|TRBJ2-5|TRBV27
CASSLGWSQETQYF
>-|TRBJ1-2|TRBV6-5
CASKGTVYGYTF
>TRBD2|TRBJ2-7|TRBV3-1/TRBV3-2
CASSQGVSGSNEQYF
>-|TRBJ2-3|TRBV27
CASYAFGAQRTDTQYF
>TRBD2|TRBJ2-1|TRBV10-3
CAISAGGYYNEQFF
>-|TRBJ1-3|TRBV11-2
CASSLVTVTSGNTIYF
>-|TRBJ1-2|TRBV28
CASSQHRASHGYTF
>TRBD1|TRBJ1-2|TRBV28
CASRGTGRPDYGYTF
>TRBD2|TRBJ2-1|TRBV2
CASSPTSGGRTYNEQFF
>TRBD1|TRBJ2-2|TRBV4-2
CASSGQGALTGELFF
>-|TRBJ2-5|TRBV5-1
CASSSYTTESETQYF
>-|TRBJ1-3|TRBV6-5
CASQGLYGNTIYF
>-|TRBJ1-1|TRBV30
CAWSGGDKPRGEAFF
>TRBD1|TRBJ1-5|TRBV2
CASSRDRGDYQPQHF
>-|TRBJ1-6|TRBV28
CASSFSRSNSPLHF
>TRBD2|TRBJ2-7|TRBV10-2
CASGPRLAGVYEQYF
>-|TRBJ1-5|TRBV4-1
CASSHERANQPQHF
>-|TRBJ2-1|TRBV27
CASSLGAYPYNEQFF
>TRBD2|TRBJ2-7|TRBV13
CASSRGVEQYF
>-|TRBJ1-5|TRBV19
CASSQSDSNQPQHF
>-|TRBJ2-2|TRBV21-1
CASSRGGQGTANTGELFF
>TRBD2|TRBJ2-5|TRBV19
CASSIDGPAGGGETQYF
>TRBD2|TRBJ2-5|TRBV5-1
CASSWGAGGQETQYF
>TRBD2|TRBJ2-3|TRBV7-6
CASNLAGSTDTQYF
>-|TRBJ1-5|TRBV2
CASSEYRQGNQPQHF